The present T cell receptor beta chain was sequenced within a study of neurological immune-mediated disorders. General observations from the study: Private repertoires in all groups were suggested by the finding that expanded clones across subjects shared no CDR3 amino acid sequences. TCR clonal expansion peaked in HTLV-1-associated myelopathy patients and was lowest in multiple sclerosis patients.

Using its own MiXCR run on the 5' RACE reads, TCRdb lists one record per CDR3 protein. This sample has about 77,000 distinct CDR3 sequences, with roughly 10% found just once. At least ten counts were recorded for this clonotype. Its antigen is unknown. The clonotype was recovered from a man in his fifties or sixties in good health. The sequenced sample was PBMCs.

The CDR3: CASSLAGTSGSNEQFF. The DNA for the CDR3 is TGCGCCAGCAGCTTGGCCGGGACTAGCGGGAGCAATGAGCAGTTCTTC. The chain combines TRBV5-1 with TRBJ2-1; 14 bases agree with TRBD2. V was clipped by 0 bases and J by 6 bases; unmatched bases: 2. Germline V gives CDR1 SGHRS, CDR2 YFSETQ. The CDR3 has 16 amino acids.